The 26 T cell receptor beta chains below were found in one sample sequenced in a study of vaccination effects on CD4 cells after COVID-19. No cognate antigen is known for these TCRs. This table comes from immunoSEQ multiplex PCR, and its TCRdb copy is limited to in-frame clones, with some not included. The table shows about 61,000 clones, with 81% occurring only once. Viral peptide pool expansion of antigen-specific CD4+ T cells preceded sequencing in the ViraFEST assay. The culture ran for 10 days before CD4+ T cells were isolated. Sample: CD4+ T cells from PBMCs cultured with HCoV-229E spike peptides, taken before COVID-19 vaccination. Every receptor here comes from a human donor who received a COVID-19 vaccine.

The J gene is TRBJ1-1, the V gene TRBV30, with D perhaps matching TRBD1 (5 bases). The V end was cut by 5 bases, the J end by 7 bases, with 14 bases between. Germline assignment: CDR1 GTSNPN and CDR2 SVGIG (reference sequence). This CDR3 has 12 residues. This CDR3 is CAWGKGRREAFF. The CDR3 DNA is TGTGCCTGGGGTAAGGGGCGACGTGAAGCTTTCTTT. Full variable domain (remainder filled in from reference TRBV30 and TRBJ1-1): SQTIHQWPATLVQPVGSPLSLECTVEGTSNPNLYWYRQAAGRGLQLLFYSVGIGQISSEVPQNLSASRPQDRQFILSSKKLLLSDSGFYLCAWGKGRREAFFGQGTRLTVV.

This clone was detected only a few times. The chain recombines TRBV2 with TRBJ2-2, with a tentative D call TRBD2 (5 bases). The length of the CDR3 is 15 residues. V lost 3 bases to trimming and J lost 4 bases, with 12 bases between them. From germline, CDR1 is SNHLY and CDR2 FYNNEI. CDR3 protein: CASSEEELSTGELFF. CDR3 bases: TGTGCCAGCAGTGAGGAGGAACTAAGCACCGGGGAGCTGTTTTTT.

The V call is TRBV5-1, the J call TRBJ2-3, with D hard to call. With 0 bases removed from V and 0 bases from J, the gap between germline ends came to 8 bases. Per the germline V gene, CDR1 is SGHRS and CDR2 is YFSETQ. The CDR3 extends over 15 amino acids. CDR3 protein: CASSLDRSSTDTQYF. Written as DNA, the CDR3 is TGCGCCAGCAGCTTGGACCGGAGCAGCACAGATACGCAGTATTTT.

V is TRBV4-2 and J is TRBJ1-5; TRBD1 is a possible D gene (5 bases). Looked up from germline, CDR1 is LGHNA and CDR2 is YNFKEQ. The CDR3 has 16 residues. Between the trimmed V and J ends, which lost 0 bases and 2 bases, there was a span of 11 bases. CDR3 bases: TGTGCCAGCAGCCAAGATCCGGGGGTTGGCAATCAGCCCCAGCATTTT. Protein product: CASSQDPGVGNQPQHF.

The chain recombines TRBV6-4 with TRBJ2-1, with 7 positions matching TRBD2. Losses at the gene ends were 4 bases for V and 4 bases for J; bases not matched to a gene: 7. The CDR3 covers 15 residues. CDR1 is MRHNA, CDR2 SNTAGT, per germline. Written as DNA, the CDR3 is TGTGCCAGCAGTGTTAGCGCTAGCGGTTACAATGAGCAGTTCTTC. It is translated as CASSVSASGYNEQFF.

This clone was observed a few times. The sample contains more than one DNA sequence encoding this CDR3. The rearrangement uses TRBV14 and TRBJ1-2; a weak D match, TRBD1 (6 bases). Trimming cost V 3 bases and J 2 bases, with 7 bases left between them. Germline values: CDR1 SGHDN, CDR2 FVKESK. The CDR3 consists of 13 residues. CDR3 region: CASSQDRNYGYTF. As DNA, the CDR3 is TGTGCCAGCAGCCAGGACAGAAACTATGGCTACACCTTC.

The gene calls are TRBV19 and TRBJ1-2, with 11 nucleotides matching TRBD1. Losses at the gene ends were 2 bases for V and 3 bases for J; bases not matched to a gene: 2. The CDR3 length is 15 residues. Germline V lookup: CDR1 LNHDA, CDR2 SQIVND (reference sequence). The CDR3 DNA follows: TGTGCCAGTAGTATAAGGACAGGGGGCGACTATGGCTACACCTTC. It is translated as CASSIRTGGDYGYTF.

The chain employs TRBV27 and TRBJ2-5, with D possibly matching TRBD1 (5 bases). The ends were cut back, 4 bases at V and 1 base at J, with 13 bases in the middle. From germline, CDR1 is MNHEY and CDR2 SMNVEV (reference sequence). This CDR3 is 15 amino acids long. CDR3 in amino acids: CASSSGGQGQETQYF. The CDR3 DNA sequence: TGTGCCAGCAGTTCCGGTGGGCAGGGCCAAGAGACCCAGTACTTC.

This clone was recorded a few times. The V gene is TRBV18, the J gene TRBJ1-1; D unresolved. The CDR3 sequence is 12 residues long. V gave up 6 bases and J gave up 2 bases, with 7 bases separating them. In germline, CDR1 is KGHSH, CDR2 LQKENI. The CDR3 sequence is CASSQANTEAFF. CDR3 DNA sequence: TGTGCCAGCTCTCAGGCTAACACTGAAGCTTTCTTT.

The chain recombines TRBV5-1 with TRBJ2-1; D is unclear. CDR3 length: 16 residues. V was trimmed by 2 bases and J by 0 bases, leaving 12 bases between them. Germline V gene data show CDR1 as SGHRS and CDR2 as YFSETQ. CDR3 amino acids: CASSFGHPSSYNEQFF. CDR3 DNA sequence: TGCGCCAGCAGCTTCGGTCACCCGAGCTCCTACAATGAGCAGTTCTTC.

The J gene is TRBJ1-3, the V gene TRBV3-1 (or the pseudogene TRBV3-2), with D hard to call. Germline loops: CDR1 LGHDT, CDR2 YNNKEL (reference sequence). The CDR3 runs 13 residues. V was shortened by 2 bases and J by 1 base, with 3 bases between the two germline ends. DNA for the CDR3: TGTGCCAGCAGCCAATCTTCTGGAAACACCATATATTTT. It is translated as CASSQSSGNTIYF.

The rearrangement joins TRBV7-2 to TRBJ2-2; D is unresolved. Germline CDR1 and CDR2: SGHTA and FQGNSA. The V end was cut by 0 bases, the J end by 8 bases, with 13 bases between. The CDR3 has 15 residues. DNA for the CDR3: TGTGCCAGCAGCTTAGCGGTTACGACCTCAGGGGAGCTGTTTTTT. It specifies CASSLAVTTSGELFF.

The rearrangement links TRBV18 to TRBJ1-4; unclear D gene. The CDR3 consists of 15 residues. Germline V gene data show CDR1 as KGHSH and CDR2 as LQKENI. Trimming removed 2 bases at V and 4 bases at J, with 11 bases between. The CDR3 is CASSPGAVLNEKLFF. The CDR3 nucleotides read TGTGCCAGCTCACCAGGAGCAGTTCTTAATGAAAAACTGTTTTTT.

The chain has TRBV5-1 and TRBJ2-1, with a weak D call TRBD1 (5 bases). The CDR3 extends over 14 amino acids. Germline lookup yields CDR1 SGHRS and CDR2 YFSETQ. V lost 2 bases to trimming and J lost 2 bases, with 8 bases between them. The CDR3 loop is CASSFATAYNEQFF. In DNA, the CDR3 is TGCGCCAGCAGCTTCGCGACAGCCTACAATGAGCAGTTCTTC.

With regard to this clone: An end of the junction does not agree with germline; a read error may underlie this. The rearrangement joins TRBV7-2 to TRBJ1-2; 10 nucleotides agree with TRBD1. This CDR3 region has 13 residues. Germline CDR1 is SGHTA and CDR2 is FQGNSA. The CDR3 DNA is TGTGCCAGCAGCCGCCCGGGACAGGGGAACCCGGTCTTC. Translating it yields CASSRPGQGNPVF.

This chain uses TRBV24-1 with TRBJ2-1; maybe TRBD2 (5 bases). CDR1 and CDR2 (germline): KGHDR, SFDVKD. V was pared by 4 bases and J by 7 bases, with 16 bases between. This CDR3 comprises 15 residues. CDR3 protein: CATSDDGRGFNEQFF. CDR3 in DNA: TGTGCCACCAGTGACGACGGACGGGGATTTAATGAGCAGTTCTTC.

This clone has only one observation. The J gene is TRBJ1-6, the V gene TRBV27; a possible D gene is TRBD1 (5 bases). This CDR3 region has 17 residues. Per the germline V gene, CDR1 is MNHEY and CDR2 is SMNVEV (reference sequence). V was pared by 2 bases and J by 6 bases, with 17 bases between. DNA for the CDR3: TGTGCCAGCAGTTTAAGGCCGGTAGGGGAGTCTAATTCACCCCTCCACTTT. This gives the protein CASSLRPVGESNSPLHF.

The CDR3 DNA reads as TGCGCCAGCAGCCAACTAGCGGGGGGGCAAGAGACCCAGTACTTC. Protein sequence: CASSQLAGGQETQYF. The V gene is TRBV5-1, the J gene TRBJ2-5, with 13 bases fitting TRBD2. Trimming at V came to 4 bases and at J to 2 bases, leaving 2 bases not matched to a gene. CDR3 length equals 15 residues. From germline, CDR1 is SGHRS and CDR2 YFSETQ.

This clone was counted a single time. The chain combines TRBV12-5 with TRBJ1-1, with 8 nucleotides matching TRBD1. Germline CDR1 is LGHNT and CDR2 is FRNRAP. V lost 1 base to trimming and J lost 3 bases; unmatched junction nucleotides: 1. CDR3 length: 14 amino acids. The CDR3 reads CASGLGQGYTEAFF. The CDR3, as DNA: TGTGCTAGTGGTTTGGGACAGGGGTACACTGAAGCTTTCTTT.

This clone was seen only a few times. The chain links TRBV12-3 or TRBV12-4 to TRBJ1-3, with a possible D match to TRBD1 (5 bases). The CDR3 covers 13 residues. Trimming shortened V by 7 bases and J by 4 bases, and 11 bases separated the two germline ends. The CDR3 sequence is CASTGTAGNTIYF. The CDR3 coding sequence is TGTGCCAGCACCGGGACTGCAGGAAACACCATATATTTT.

The genes are TRBV18 and TRBJ1-1, with a tentative D call TRBD1 (6 bases). Trimming stripped 0 bases from V and 1 base from J, with 6 bases between. This CDR3 has 14 residues. Per the germline V gene, CDR1 is KGHSH and CDR2 is LQKENI. CDR3 in amino acids: CASSPPGQNTEAFF. The CDR3 bases are TGTGCCAGCTCACCACCGGGACAGAACACTGAAGCTTTCTTT. The variable domain in full, with the rest retrieved from reference TRBV18 and TRBJ1-1, is NAGVMQNPRHLVRRRGQEARLRCSPMKGHSHVYWYRQLPEEGLKFMVYLQKENIIDESGMPKERFSAEFPKEGPSILRIQQVVRGDSAAYFCASSPPGQNTEAFFGQGTRLTVV.

V usage is TRBV7-8 and J usage is TRBJ2-4; 9 bases align to TRBD2. V gave up 5 bases and J gave up 6 bases; unmatched junction bases: 14. This CDR3 is 17 amino acids long. The germline V gene has CDR1 SGHVS and CDR2 FQNEAQ. The CDR3: CASSAPPRRGGPNIQYF. DNA for the CDR3: TGTGCCAGCAGCGCTCCCCCCAGGCGGGGGGGCCCAAACATTCAGTACTTC.

This rearrangement joins TRBV5-1 to TRBJ2-1; D remains ambiguous. CDR1 and CDR2 from the germline V gene are SGHRS and YFSETQ. The CDR3 runs to 13 residues. V was trimmed by 0 bases and J by 10 bases, leaving 11 bases between them. CDR3 coding DNA: TGCGCCAGCAGCTTGGCCCCTTTGGCAGAGCAGTTCTTC. Its translation is CASSLAPLAEQFF.

The chain carries TRBV6-5 and TRBJ2-1, with 8 bases identical to TRBD2. Losses at the gene ends were 2 bases for V and 4 bases for J; bases not matched to a gene: 4. The CDR3 covers 15 residues. Germline V gene lookup returns CDR1 MNHEY and CDR2 SVGAGI. As DNA, the CDR3 is TGTGCCAGCAGTTACGTCCAGCGGGGGTACAATGAGCAGTTCTTC. This encodes CASSYVQRGYNEQFF.

The chain links TRBV29-1 to TRBJ1-4, with TRBD1 matching over 9 bases. There are 14 residues in the CDR3. The germline V gene has CDR1 SQVTM and CDR2 ANQGSEA. After removal of 6 bases from V and 5 bases from J, the junction contained 7 bases not matched to a gene. This chain's CDR3 is CSVLGQGGNEKLFF. In DNA, the CDR3 is TGCAGCGTATTGGGACAGGGAGGCAATGAAAAACTGTTTTTT.

V and J are TRBV6-4 and TRBJ2-3; D not certain. From germline, CDR1 is MRHNA and CDR2 SNTAGT. The CDR3 is made up of 13 amino acids. V lost 6 bases to trimming and J lost 3 bases, with 10 bases between them. The CDR3 sequence is CASSPTTTDTQYF. The CDR3 DNA reads TGTGCCAGCAGCCCCACGACAACAGATACGCAGTATTTT.